These 4 T cell receptor beta chains share one sample of origin, sequenced in a study of blood T cell repertoires in COVID-19. Sequencing used immunoSEQ multiplex PCR; TCRdb keeps in-frame clones, though not all of them. This sample has about 300,000 clones, with just under 90% found just once. Material: peripheral blood. The origin of the receptors is a woman in her twenties or thirties with COVID-19, enrolled during active disease.

This chain uses TRBV6-6 with TRBJ2-2; no definite D call. The V gene's germline CDR1 is MNHNY and CDR2 SVGAGI (reference sequence). V lost 6 bases to trimming and J lost 4 bases, with 9 bases between them. The CDR3 is 13 residues long. The DNA for the CDR3 is TGTGCCAGCAGGACATCGACCACCGGGGAGCTGTTTTTT. It codes for CASRTSTTGELFF.

CDR3 sequence: CATAPGDNSPLHF. DNA of the CDR3: TGTGCCACGGCTCCGGGAGATAATTCACCCCTCCACTTT. The V call is TRBV3-1 (or the pseudogene TRBV3-2), the J call TRBJ1-6; no clear D. V was trimmed by 10 bases and J by 5 bases, leaving 12 bases between them. Germline CDR1 and CDR2: LGHDT and YNNKEL (reference sequence). The CDR3 is 13 residues long.

V usage is TRBV2 and J usage is TRBJ2-3, with 10 bases matching TRBD1. The CDR3 has 18 residues. After removal of 0 bases from V and 2 bases from J, the junction contained 8 bases not matched to a gene. CDR1 and CDR2 (germline): SNHLY, FYNNEI. The DNA for the CDR3 is TGTGCCAGCAGTGAAGCCCCTTCGGGACAGGGGACCACAGATACGCAGTATTTT. This codes for CASSEAPSGQGTTDTQYF.

V gene TRBV29-1 combines with J gene TRBJ1-1, with 7 bases aligning to TRBD1. The CDR3 contains 13 residues. J was trimmed by 7 bases and V by 3 bases; bases with no gene match: 8. Germline CDR1 is SQVTM and CDR2 is ANQGSEA. In nucleotides, the CDR3 is TGCAGCGTTGAGGTTCGGACAGGCGGTGAAGCTTTCTTT. The encoded protein is CSVEVRTGGEAFF.